The rows below give T cell receptor beta chains drawn from one sample of a study of lymphopenia after photon versus proton radiotherapy. Assay used: immunoSEQ multiplex PCR; TCRdb lists only in-frame clones, some missing. The repertoire holds about 33,000 clones, 90% seen once, with approximately 6.5% in the top ten. This material consisted of peripheral blood, taken from a patient treated with photon-based radiotherapy. The receptors were sampled from a woman in her forties or fifties with pancreatic cancer. Both conserved end residues are part of each CDR3. The order of the fields is V gene, J gene, clone size, D gene, CDR3 protein, CDR3 DNA. D genes are given only for firm matches. The listing skips clone size in some rows; elsewhere it reads once, few, many or a size class.

TRBV5-1	TRBJ2-1	.	TRBD2	CASSPGLVFGDQFF	TGCGCCAGCAGCCCGGGACTAGTTTTCGGAGACCAGTTCTTC
TRBV28	TRBJ1-2	.	TRBD1	CASSRQGIYGYTF	TGTGCCAGCAGTCGACAGGGTATCTATGGCTACACCTTC
TRBV7-9	TRBJ1-2	.	TRBD1	CASSSLDRESNGYTF	TGTGCCAGCAGCTCTTTAGACAGGGAGTCGAATGGCTACACCTTC
TRBV28	TRBJ2-1	.	.	CASSQDREEFF	TGTGCCAGCAGTCAGGACCGTGAAGAGTTCTTC
TRBV7-8	TRBJ1-1	few	.	CASTTGGRYTEAFF	TGTGCCAGCACCACAGGAGGCCGGTACACTGAAGCTTTCTTT
TRBV5-8	TRBJ1-1	.	.	CASSRSFGAPGF	TGTGCCAGCAGCCGCAGCTTCGGGGCGCCCGGCTTT
TRBV28	TRBJ1-6	once	.	CASRGQGGSPLHF	TGTGCCAGCAGGGGCCAGGGAGGCTCACCCCTCCACTTT
TRBV19	TRBJ2-2	.	TRBD2	CASTTLAGATGELFF	TGTGCCAGTACTACACTAGCGGGAGCAACCGGGGAGCTGTTTTTT
TRBV5-1	TRBJ2-2	.	.	CASSLGPSRGAQDTGELFF	TGCGCCAGCAGCTTGGGCCCTTCACGAGGGGCTCAAGACACCGGGGAGCTGTTTTTT
TRBV29-1	TRBJ2-1	.	TRBD2	CSAGRGGSGQFF	TGCAGCGCGGGGAGGGGCGGGAGCGGGCAGTTCTTC
TRBV10-3	TRBJ1-5	few	.	CAISEGINQPQHF	TGTGCCATCAGTGAGGGCATTAATCAGCCCCAGCATTTT
TRBV2	TRBJ1-5	.	TRBD1	CASSVMSGTGGPSNQPQHF	TGTGCCAGCAGTGTTATGTCTGGGACAGGGGGCCCAAGCAATCAGCCCCAGCATTTT
TRBV5-8	TRBJ2-5	.	.	CASRQETQYF	TGTGCCAGCCGTCAAGAGACCCAGTACTTC
TRBV25-1	TRBJ1-1	.	.	CASCRDMNTEAFF	TGTGCCAGCTGCAGGGACATGAACACTGAAGCTTTCTTT
TRBV6-1	TRBJ2-5	once	TRBD1	CASSGPRDRGRGETQYF	TGTGCCAGCAGTGGACCTCGGGACAGGGGGCGCGGGGAGACCCAGTACTTC
TRBV7-6	TRBJ2-1	.	TRBD2	CASSLGSGRGNEQFF	TGTGCCAGCAGCTTAGGGAGCGGGAGGGGAAATGAGCAGTTCTTC
TRBV27	TRBJ2-1	.	.	CASSLKGVNEQFF	TGTGCCAGCAGTTTGAAGGGGGTCAATGAGCAGTTCTTC
TRBV6-6	TRBJ2-1	once	.	CASSLLSGKGNNEQFF	TGTGCCAGCAGTCTGTTGTCCGGGAAGGGTAACAATGAGCAGTTCTTC
TRBV2	TRBJ2-5	.	.	CASSEQREPGTQYF	TGTGCCAGCAGTGAACAAAGGGAGCCGGGGACCCAGTACTTC
TRBV28	TRBJ1-5	.	.	CASQQGGGNQPQHF	TGTGCCAGCCAGCAGGGTGGTGGCAATCAGCCCCAGCATTTT
TRBV7-3	TRBJ1-2	.	TRBD1	CASSLTGQGNDGYTF	TGTGCCAGCAGCTTAACGGGACAGGGTAATGATGGCTACACCTTC
TRBV18	TRBJ2-5	once	.	CASSPPVRTDGPGTQYF	TGTGCCAGCTCACCACCGGTGAGGACTGACGGCCCGGGGACCCAGTACTTC
TRBV10-3	TRBJ2-3	once	TRBD2	CAISDRGGENTQYF	TGTGCCATCAGTGATCGGGGGGGAGAGAATACGCAGTATTTT
TRBV5-4	TRBJ2-2	.	TRBD2	CASSLASGRTNTGELFF	TGTGCCAGCAGCTTGGCTAGCGGGAGGACTAACACCGGGGAGCTGTTTTTT
TRBV10-3	TRBJ2-7	.	TRBD2	CAISESTSGSEQYF	TGTGCCATCAGTGAGTCGACTAGCGGGAGCGAGCAGTACTTC
TRBV11-2	TRBJ2-1	.	TRBD1	CASRPAGTATYNEQFF	TGTGCCAGCAGACCCGCAGGGACAGCCACCTACAATGAGCAGTTCTTC
TRBV5-6	TRBJ1-2	once	.	CASSLNGLYGYTF	TGTGCCAGCAGCTTGAACGGACTCTATGGCTACACCTTC
TRBV4-3	TRBJ2-7	.	.	CASSQDTGVGTYEQYF	TGCGCCAGCAGCCAAGATACGGGAGTGGGGACCTACGAGCAGTACTTC
TRBV6-5	TRBJ2-7	.	.	CASSTTRSGTYEQYF	TGTGCCAGCAGTACCACCCGTAGCGGTACCTACGAGCAGTACTTC
TRBV19	TRBJ1-5	.	.	CASSIPHSFSNQPQHF	TGTGCCAGTAGTATACCACACAGTTTTAGCAATCAGCCCCAGCATTTT
TRBV19	TRBJ2-7	.	TRBD1	CASSPGTGGEQYF	TGTGCCAGTAGTCCGGGGACAGGGGGCGAGCAGTACTTC
TRBV10-3	TRBJ2-1	.	.	CATRGLASNEQFF	TGTGCCACCCGGGGGCTAGCTTCCAATGAGCAGTTCTTC
TRBV6-1	TRBJ1-5	.	TRBD1	CASSGAGTGDQPQHF	TGTGCCAGCAGTGGGGCCGGGACAGGGGATCAGCCCCAGCATTTT
TRBV28	TRBJ1-2	.	.	CASSFPQLAYGYTF	TGTGCCAGCAGTTTCCCCCAGCTTGCCTATGGCTACACCTTC
TRBV7-3	TRBJ2-7	.	TRBD2	CASSAGPGTSGSIPYEQYF	TGTGCCAGCAGCGCGGGCCCCGGGACTAGCGGGAGTATCCCCTACGAGCAGTACTTC
TRBV6-1	TRBJ2-7	.	TRBD1	CASSAGTGSGEQYF	TGTGCCAGCAGTGCCGGGACAGGGTCCGGCGAGCAGTACTTC
TRBV5-5	TRBJ2-3	.	TRBD2	CASSHPVGRVGTDTQYF	TGTGCCAGCAGCCACCCAGTTGGGAGGGTCGGGACAGATACGCAGTATTTT
TRBV29-1	TRBJ2-1	.	.	CSVGREQFF	TGCAGCGTTGGCCGCGAGCAGTTCTTC
TRBV28	TRBJ2-1	.	TRBD2	CASSSSGRPSNEQFF	TGTGCCAGCAGTTCTAGCGGGAGGCCTTCGAATGAGCAGTTCTTC
TRBV11-2	TRBJ2-7	.	.	CASSLARLSYEQYF	TGTGCCAGCAGCTTAGCTCGCCTCTCCTACGAGCAGTACTTC
TRBV29-1	TRBJ1-4	.	.	CSVSGGQNEKLFF	TGCAGCGTTTCCGGGGGCCAGAATGAAAAACTGTTTTTT
TRBV9	TRBJ2-2	.	.	CASSPQSGDRLLGELFF	TGTGCCAGCAGCCCGCAGAGTGGAGACCGCCTTTTGGGGGAGCTGTTTTTT
TRBV29-1	TRBJ2-3	.	TRBD1	CSVEDLATGHTDTQYF	TGCAGCGTTGAAGATCTTGCGACAGGGCACACAGATACGCAGTATTTT
TRBV28	TRBJ2-3	.	TRBD2	CASTKTSGWVDTQYF	TGTGCCAGCACCAAGACTAGCGGGTGGGTAGATACGCAGTATTTT
TRBV5-6	TRBJ2-7	.	TRBD1	CASSGRLTGSGEQYF	TGTGCCAGCAGCGGCAGATTGACAGGGTCGGGCGAGCAGTACTTC
TRBV9	TRBJ2-7	.	.	CASSVGGSRLDEQYF	TGTGCCAGCAGCGTAGGGGGGAGCAGACTAGACGAGCAGTACTTC
TRBV5-1	TRBJ2-2	.	.	CASSFRGGGFSTGGELFF	TGCGCCAGCAGCTTCCGCGGGGGCGGGTTCTCCACCGGCGGGGAGCTGTTTTTT
TRBV19	TRBJ1-3	once	.	CASRETGVSGNTIYF	TGTGCCAGTAGGGAAACAGGCGTCTCTGGAAACACCATATATTTT
TRBV2	TRBJ2-3	.	TRBD2	CASSEPGGITDTQYF	TGTGCCAGCAGTGAACCGGGAGGAATCACAGATACGCAGTATTTT
TRBV19	TRBJ2-2	.	TRBD2	CASSRSSGRTGELFF	TGTGCCAGTAGTAGATCTAGCGGGCGAACCGGGGAGCTGTTTTTT